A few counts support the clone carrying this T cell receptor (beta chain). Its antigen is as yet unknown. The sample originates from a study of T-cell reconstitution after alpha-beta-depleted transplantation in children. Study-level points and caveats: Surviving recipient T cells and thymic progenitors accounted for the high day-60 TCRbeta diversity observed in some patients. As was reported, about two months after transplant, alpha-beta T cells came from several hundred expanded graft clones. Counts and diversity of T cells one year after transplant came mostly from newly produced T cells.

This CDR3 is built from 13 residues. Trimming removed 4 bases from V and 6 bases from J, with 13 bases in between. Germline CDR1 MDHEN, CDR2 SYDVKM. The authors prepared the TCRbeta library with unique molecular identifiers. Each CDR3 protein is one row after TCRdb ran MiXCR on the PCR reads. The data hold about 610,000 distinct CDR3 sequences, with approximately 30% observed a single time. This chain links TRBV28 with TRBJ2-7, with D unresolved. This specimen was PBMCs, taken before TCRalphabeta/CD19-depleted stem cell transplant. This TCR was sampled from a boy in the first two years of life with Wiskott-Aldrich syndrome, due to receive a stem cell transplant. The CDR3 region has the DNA TGTGCCAGCAGTTCCACCAACACCTTCGAGCAGTACTTC. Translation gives CASSSTNTFEQYF.